Below, 3 T cell receptor beta chains from the same sample are listed, as sequenced in a study of OX40 agonist ivuxolimab in advanced cancers. Clones were read by immunoSEQ multiplex PCR, and TCRdb kept only the in-frame ones, dropping some. There are more than 15,000 clones in the sample; roughly 90% occur only once, and around 30% lies in the top ten. Sequencing was performed on CD4+ or CD8+ T cells sorted from blood, taken in a trial of the OX40 agonist ivuxolimab. The receptors come from an adult with an advanced solid tumor such as melanoma, head and neck, liver or kidney cancer.

V usage is TRBV25-1 and J usage is TRBJ1-4; D is uncertain. V was clipped by 4 bases and J by 0 bases, with 6 bases between them. Per germline, CDR1 MGHDK and CDR2 SYGVNS. CDR3 length equals 14 residues. In DNA, the CDR3 is TGTGCCAGCAGTGGAGTTGCAACTAATGAAAAACTGTTTTTT. Residues: CASSGVATNEKLFF.

The chain has TRBV5-5 and TRBJ1-3; possible D gene TRBD1, 5 bases. CDR1 SGHKS and CDR2 YYEKEE come from the germline V gene (reference sequence). This CDR3 region has 14 residues. V was clipped by 0 bases and J by 10 bases, with 14 bases between them. The CDR3 coding sequence is TGTGCCAGCAGCTTGGGGGACCGCGCTGGGACCATATATTTT. Encoded protein: CASSLGDRAGTIYF. The whole variable domain, filled in from reference TRBV5-5 and TRBJ1-3, reads DAGVTQSPTHLIKTRGQQVTLRCSPISGHKSVSWYQQVLGQGPQFIFQYYEKEERGRGNFPDRFSARQFPNYSSELNVNALLLGDSALYLCASSLGDRAGTIYFGEGSWLTVV.

This rearrangement joins TRBV27 to TRBJ1-1; D not resolved. CDR1 is MNHEY and CDR2 is SMNVEV in the germline V gene (reference sequence). This CDR3 is 15 amino acids long. Trimming shortened V by 0 bases and J by 0 bases, and 8 bases separated the two germline ends. DNA for the CDR3: TGTGCCAGCAGTTTATCGCCCGGGATGAACACTGAAGCTTTCTTT. This translates into CASSLSPGMNTEAFF.